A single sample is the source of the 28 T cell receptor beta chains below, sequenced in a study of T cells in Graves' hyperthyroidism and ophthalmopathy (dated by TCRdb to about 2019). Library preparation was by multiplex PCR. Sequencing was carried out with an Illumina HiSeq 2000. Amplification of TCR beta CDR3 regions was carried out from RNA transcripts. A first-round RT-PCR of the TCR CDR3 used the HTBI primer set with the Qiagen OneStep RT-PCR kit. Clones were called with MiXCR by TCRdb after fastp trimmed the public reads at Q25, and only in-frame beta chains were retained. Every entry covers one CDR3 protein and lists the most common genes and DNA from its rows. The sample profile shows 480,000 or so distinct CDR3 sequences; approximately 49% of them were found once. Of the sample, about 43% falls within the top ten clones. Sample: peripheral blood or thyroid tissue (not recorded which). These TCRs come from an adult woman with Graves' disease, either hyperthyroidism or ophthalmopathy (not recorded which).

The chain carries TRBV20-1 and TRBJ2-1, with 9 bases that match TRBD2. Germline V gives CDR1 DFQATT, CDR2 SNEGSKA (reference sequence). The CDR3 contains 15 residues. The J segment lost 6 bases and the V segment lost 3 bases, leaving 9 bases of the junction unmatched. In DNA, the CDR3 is TGCAGTGCTAGGCAGGCTAGCGGGAACCTCAATGAGCAGTTCTTC. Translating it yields CSARQASGNLNEQFF.

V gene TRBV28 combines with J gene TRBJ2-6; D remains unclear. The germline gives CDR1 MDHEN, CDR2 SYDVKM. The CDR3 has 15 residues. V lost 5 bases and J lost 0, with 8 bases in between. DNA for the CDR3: TGTGCCAGCAGTGATGATCACTCTGGGGCCAACGTCCTGACTTTC. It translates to CASSDDHSGANVLTF.

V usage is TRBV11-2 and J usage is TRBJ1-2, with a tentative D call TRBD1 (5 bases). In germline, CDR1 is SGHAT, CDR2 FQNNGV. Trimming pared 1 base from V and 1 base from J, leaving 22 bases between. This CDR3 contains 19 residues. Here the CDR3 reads CASSLVGRRRQQYNYGYTF. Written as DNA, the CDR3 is TGTGCCAGCAGCTTAGTGGGGCGTCGGCGACAGCAATATAACTATGGCTACACCTTC.

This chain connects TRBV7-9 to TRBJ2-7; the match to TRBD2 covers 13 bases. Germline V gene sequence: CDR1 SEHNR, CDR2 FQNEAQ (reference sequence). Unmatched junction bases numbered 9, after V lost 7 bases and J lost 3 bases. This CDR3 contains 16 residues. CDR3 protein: CASIARGTSGNYEQYF. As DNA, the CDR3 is TGTGCCAGCATAGCCAGGGGGACTAGCGGGAACTACGAGCAGTACTTC.

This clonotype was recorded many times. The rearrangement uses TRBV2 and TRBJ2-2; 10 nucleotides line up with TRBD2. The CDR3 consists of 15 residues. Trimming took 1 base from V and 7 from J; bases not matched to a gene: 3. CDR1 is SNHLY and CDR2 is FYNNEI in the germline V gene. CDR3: CASSEEREGIGELFF. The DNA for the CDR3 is TGTGCCAGCAGTGAAGAGCGGGAGGGAATCGGGGAGCTGTTTTTT.

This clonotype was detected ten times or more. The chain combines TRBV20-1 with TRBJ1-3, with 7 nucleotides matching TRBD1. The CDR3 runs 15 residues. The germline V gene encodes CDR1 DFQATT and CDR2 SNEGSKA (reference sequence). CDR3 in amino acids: CSANRGAGSGNTIYF. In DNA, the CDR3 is TGCAGCGCAAACAGGGGAGCGGGCTCTGGAAACACCATATATTTT.

CDR3 bases: TGTGCCAGCGGGCGACAGGGGGCCAGCTCTGGGGCCAACGTCCTGACTTTC. This translates into CASGRQGASSGANVLTF. This chain uses TRBV7-3 with TRBJ2-6; 10 bases are shared with TRBD1. The CDR3 has 17 residues. Germline V gene lookup returns CDR1 SGHTA and CDR2 FQGTGA. V dropped 8 bases and J dropped 0; count of bases not matched to a gene: 7.

CDR3: CSASTGVGKLFF. The CDR3 region has the DNA TGCAGTGCTAGCACAGGGGTCGGCAAACTGTTTTTT. The rearrangement joins TRBV20-1 to TRBJ1-4; 7 bases map to TRBD1. This CDR3 is built from 12 residues. Trimming at V came to 3 bases and at J to 11 bases, leaving 6 bases not matched to a gene. Per the germline V gene, CDR1 is DFQATT and CDR2 is SNEGSKA (reference sequence).

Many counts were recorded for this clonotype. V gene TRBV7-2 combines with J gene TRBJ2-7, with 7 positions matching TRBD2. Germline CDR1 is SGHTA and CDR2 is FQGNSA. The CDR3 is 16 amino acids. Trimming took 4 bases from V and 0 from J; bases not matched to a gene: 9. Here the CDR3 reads CASSSRSGPSSYEQYF. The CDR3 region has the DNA TGTGCCAGCAGCTCCCGTAGCGGGCCCTCCTCCTACGAGCAGTACTTC. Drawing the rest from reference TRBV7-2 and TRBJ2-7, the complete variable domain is GAGVSQSPSNKVTEKGKDVELRCDPISGHTALYWYRQSLGQGLEFLIYFQGNSAPDKSGLPSDRFSAERTGGSVSTLTIQRTQQEDSAVYLCASSSRSGPSSYEQYFGPGTRLTVT.

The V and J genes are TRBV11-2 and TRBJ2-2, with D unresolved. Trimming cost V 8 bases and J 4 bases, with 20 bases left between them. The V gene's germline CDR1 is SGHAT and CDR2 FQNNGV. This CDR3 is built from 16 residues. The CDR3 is CASGLPLASPTGELFF. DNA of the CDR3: TGTGCCAGCGGTCTCCCTCTGGCGTCCCCCACCGGGGAGCTGTTTTTT.

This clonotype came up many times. CDR3 nucleotides: TGTGCCAGCAGCTCCCGACAGGGGGAGAGGTACAATGAGCAGTTCTTC. Protein product: CASSSRQGERYNEQFF. The chain is built from TRBV7-9 and TRBJ2-1, with 9 bases matching TRBD1. CDR1 is SEHNR and CDR2 is FQNEAQ in the germline V gene (reference sequence). V shed 4 bases and J 4 bases; nucleotides not matched to a gene: 8. The CDR3 has 16 amino acids.

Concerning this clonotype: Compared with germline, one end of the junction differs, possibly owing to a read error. The CDR3 loop is CASSPLPGTGLYQQYF. The CDR3 region has the DNA TGCGCCAGCAGCCCGCTGCCCGGGACAGGGCTCTACCAGCAGTACTTC. The chain has TRBV7-9 and TRBJ2-7; TRBD1 agrees at 9 bases. Germline CDR1 and CDR2: SEHNR and FQNEAQ (reference sequence). The CDR3 has 16 residues.

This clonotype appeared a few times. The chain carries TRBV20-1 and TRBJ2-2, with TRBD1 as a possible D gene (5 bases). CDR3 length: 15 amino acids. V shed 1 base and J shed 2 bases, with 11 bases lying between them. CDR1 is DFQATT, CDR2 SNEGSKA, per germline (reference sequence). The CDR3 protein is CSARAPDRNTGELFF. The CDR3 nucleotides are TGCAGTGCTAGAGCGCCCGACAGAAACACCGGGGAGCTGTTTTTT.

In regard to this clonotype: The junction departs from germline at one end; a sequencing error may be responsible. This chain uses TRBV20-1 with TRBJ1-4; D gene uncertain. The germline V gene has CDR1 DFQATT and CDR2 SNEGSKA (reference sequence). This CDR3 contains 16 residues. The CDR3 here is CSARDPQAATNEKLLF. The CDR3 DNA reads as TGCAGTGCTCGAGACCCCCAGGCGGCAACTAATGAAAAACTGCTTTTT.

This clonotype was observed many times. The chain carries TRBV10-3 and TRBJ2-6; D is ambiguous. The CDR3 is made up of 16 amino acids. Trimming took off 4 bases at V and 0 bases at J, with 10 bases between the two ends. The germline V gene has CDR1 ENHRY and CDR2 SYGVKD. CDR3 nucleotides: TGTGCCATCAGTGCGGGCTCAGACTCTGGGGCCAACGTCCTGACTTTC. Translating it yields CAISAGSDSGANVLTF.

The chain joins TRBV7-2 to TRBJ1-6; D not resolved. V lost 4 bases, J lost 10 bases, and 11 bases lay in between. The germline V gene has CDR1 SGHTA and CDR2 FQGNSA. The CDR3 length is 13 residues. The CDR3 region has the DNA TGTGCCAGCAGCTCTAACCCTGGGTCACCCCTCCACTTT. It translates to CASSSNPGSPLHF.

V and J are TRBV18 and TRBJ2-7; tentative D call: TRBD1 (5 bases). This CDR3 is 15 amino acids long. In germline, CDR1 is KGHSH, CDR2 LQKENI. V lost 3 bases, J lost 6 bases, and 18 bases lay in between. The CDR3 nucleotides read TGTGCCAGCTCACCCATGGGGCCCCCTACCAGCGAGCAGTACTTC. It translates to CASSPMGPPTSEQYF.

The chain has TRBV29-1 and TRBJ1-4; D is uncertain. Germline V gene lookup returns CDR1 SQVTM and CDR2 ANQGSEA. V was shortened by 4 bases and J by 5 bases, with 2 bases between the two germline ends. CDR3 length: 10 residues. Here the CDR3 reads CSVGNEKLFF. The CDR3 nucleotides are TGCAGCGTTGGAAATGAAAAACTGTTTTTT.

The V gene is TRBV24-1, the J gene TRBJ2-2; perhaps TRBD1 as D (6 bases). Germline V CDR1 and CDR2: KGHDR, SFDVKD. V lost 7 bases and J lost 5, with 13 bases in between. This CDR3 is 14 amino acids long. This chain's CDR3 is CATSPTTGTGELFF. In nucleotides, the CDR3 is TGTGCCACCAGCCCAACTACAGGGACCGGGGAGCTGTTTTTT.

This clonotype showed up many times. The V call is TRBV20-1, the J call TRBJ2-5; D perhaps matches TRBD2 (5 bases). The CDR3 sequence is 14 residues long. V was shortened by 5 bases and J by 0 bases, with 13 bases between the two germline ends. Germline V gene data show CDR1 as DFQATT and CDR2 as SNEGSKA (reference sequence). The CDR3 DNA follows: TGCAGTGCTGCTCAACCGGGGTACCAAGAGACCCAGTACTTC. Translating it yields CSAAQPGYQETQYF.

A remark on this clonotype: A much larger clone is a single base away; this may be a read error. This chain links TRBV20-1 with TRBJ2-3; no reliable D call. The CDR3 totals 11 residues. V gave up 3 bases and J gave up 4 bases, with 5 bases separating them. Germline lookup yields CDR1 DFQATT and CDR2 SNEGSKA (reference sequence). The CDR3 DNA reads TGCAGTGCTAGGCACGCAGATACGCAGTATTTT. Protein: CSARHADTQYF.

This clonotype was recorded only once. The CDR3 bases are TGTGCCAGCACGACCCTGAACTATGGCTACACCTTC. Its protein product is CASTTLNYGYTF. The chain employs TRBV19 and TRBJ1-2; the D is unclear. V was trimmed by 9 bases and J by 2 bases, leaving 10 bases between them. The germline gives CDR1 LNHDA, CDR2 SQIVND (reference sequence). CDR3 length: 12 residues.

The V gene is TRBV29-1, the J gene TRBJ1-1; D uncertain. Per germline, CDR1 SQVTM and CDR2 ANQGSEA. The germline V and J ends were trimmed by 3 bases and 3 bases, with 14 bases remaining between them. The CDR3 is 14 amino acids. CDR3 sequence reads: CSVDWPDFYTEAFF. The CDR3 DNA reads TGCAGCGTTGATTGGCCGGATTTTTACACTGAAGCTTTCTTT.

The CDR3 region is CASSLDNNRSAFF. DNA of the CDR3: TGTGCCAGCAGCTTAGATAACAACAGGTCGGCTTTCTTT. The chain has TRBV11-2 and TRBJ1-1, with D perhaps TRBD1 (5 bases). CDR3 length: 13 amino acids. V lost 0 bases and J 11 bases, leaving 13 bases between the germline ends. Germline CDR1 reads SGHAT; CDR2 reads FQNNGV.

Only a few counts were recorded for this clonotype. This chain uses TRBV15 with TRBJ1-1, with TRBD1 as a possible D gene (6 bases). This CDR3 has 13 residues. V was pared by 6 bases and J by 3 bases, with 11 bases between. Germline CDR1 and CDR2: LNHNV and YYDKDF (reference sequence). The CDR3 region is CATRDRLDTEAFF. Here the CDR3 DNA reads TGTGCCACCAGAGACAGGTTAGACACTGAAGCTTTCTTT.

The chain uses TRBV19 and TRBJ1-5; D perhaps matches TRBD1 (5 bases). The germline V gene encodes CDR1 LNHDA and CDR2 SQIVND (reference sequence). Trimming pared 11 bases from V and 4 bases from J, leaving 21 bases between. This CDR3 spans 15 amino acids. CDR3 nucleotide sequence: TGTGCCTCCGGGACCGAAGATTCGGGGAATCAGCCCCAGCATTTT. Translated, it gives CASGTEDSGNQPQHF. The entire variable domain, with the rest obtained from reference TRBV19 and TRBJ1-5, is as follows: DGGITQSPKYLFRKEGQNVTLSCEQNLNHDAMYWYRQDPGQGLRLIYYSQIVNDFQKGDIAEGYSVSREKKESFPLTVTSAQKNPTAFYLCASGTEDSGNQPQHFGDGTRLSIL.

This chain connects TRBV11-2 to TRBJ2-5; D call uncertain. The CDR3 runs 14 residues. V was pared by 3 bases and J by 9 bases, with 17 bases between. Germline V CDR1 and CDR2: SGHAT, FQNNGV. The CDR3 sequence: CASSLQSSNQPQYF. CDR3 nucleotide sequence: TGTGCCAGCAGCTTGCAGAGCAGCAATCAGCCCCAGTACTTC.

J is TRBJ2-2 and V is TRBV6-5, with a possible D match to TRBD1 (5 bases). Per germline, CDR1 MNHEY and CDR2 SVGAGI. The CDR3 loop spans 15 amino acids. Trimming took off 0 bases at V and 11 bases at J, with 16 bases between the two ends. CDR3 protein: CASSYSIGAGGELFF. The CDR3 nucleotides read TGTGCCAGCAGTTACTCGATAGGGGCAGGCGGAGAGCTGTTTTTT.